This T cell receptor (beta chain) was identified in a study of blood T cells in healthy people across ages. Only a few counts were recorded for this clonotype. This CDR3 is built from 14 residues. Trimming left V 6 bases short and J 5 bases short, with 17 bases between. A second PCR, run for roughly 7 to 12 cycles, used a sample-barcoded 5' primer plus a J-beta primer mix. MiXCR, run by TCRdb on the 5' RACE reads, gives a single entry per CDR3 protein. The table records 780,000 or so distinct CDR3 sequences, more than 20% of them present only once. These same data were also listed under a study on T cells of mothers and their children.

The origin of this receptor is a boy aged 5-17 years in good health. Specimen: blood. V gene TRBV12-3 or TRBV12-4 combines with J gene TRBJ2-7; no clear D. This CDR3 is CASSHAALLDEQYF. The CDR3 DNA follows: TGTGCCAGCAGCCACGCAGCGCTCCTAGACGAGCAGTACTTC.